This is a list of T cell receptor beta chains from one sample in a study of blood T cell repertoires in COVID-19. Sequencing used immunoSEQ multiplex PCR; TCRdb keeps in-frame clones, though not all of them. The sample lists 300,000 or so clones; around 89% were seen once. Sequenced sample: peripheral blood. The origin of the receptors is a man aged 18 to 29 who had recovered from COVID-19. Both conserved end residues are part of each CDR3. The order of the fields is V gene, clone size, D gene, J gene, CDR3 protein, CDR3 DNA. D genes are given only for firm matches. Clone size is given for some rows only: seen once, a few or many times, or a class if the clone is expanded.

>TRBV4-3|NA|NA|TRBJ2-7
CASSHYPLTVSESYEQYF
TGCGCCAGCAGCCATTATCCCCTCACCGTTTCCGAGTCCTACGAGCAGTACTTC
>TRBV7-2|NA|TRBD1|TRBJ1-3
CASSSATGSTIYF
TGTGCCAGCAGCTCCGCGACAGGGTCCACCATATATTTT
>TRBV4-2|NA|NA|TRBJ2-7
CASSHVPDSSGEQYF
TGTGCCAGCAGCCATGTCCCGGACTCCTCGGGGGAGCAGTACTTC
>TRBV7-9|NA|TRBD1|TRBJ2-3
CASSFPQGDQTDTQYF
TGTGCCAGCAGCTTCCCCCAGGGGGATCAGACAGATACGCAGTATTTT
>TRBV7-9|once|TRBD2|TRBJ2-1
CASTLPEAGYGEQFF
TGTGCCAGCACCCTGCCGGAAGCGGGATATGGTGAGCAGTTCTTC
>TRBV6-6|few|NA|TRBJ1-2
CASSYGSGQVGYGYTF
TGTGCCAGCAGTTACGGGTCAGGCCAGGTGGGCTATGGCTACACCTTC
>TRBV4-1|once|TRBD2|TRBJ2-1
CASSIRLAGSSSYNEQFF
TGCGCCAGCAGCATTCGACTAGCGGGGAGCAGCTCCTACAATGAGCAGTTCTTC
>TRBV6-5|NA|TRBD1|TRBJ1-3
CASSYSDRAGNTIYF
TGTGCCAGCAGTTACTCAGACAGGGCGGGAAACACCATATATTTT
>TRBV7-2|NA|NA|TRBJ2-7
CASSSSGVIYEQYF
TGTGCCAGCAGCTCCTCCGGGGTAATCTACGAGCAGTACTTC
>TRBV3-1/TRBV3-2|NA|NA|TRBJ2-7
CASSPGTSLYEQYF
TGTGCCAGCAGTCCCGGGACTTCATTATACGAGCAGTACTTC
>TRBV4-1|NA|TRBD2|TRBJ2-1
CASSLAGGNEQFF
TGCGCCAGCAGCCTAGCGGGAGGGAATGAGCAGTTCTTC
>TRBV5-1|NA|TRBD1|TRBJ2-5
CASSLAGGETQYF
TGCGCCAGCAGCTTGGCAGGGGGAGAGACCCAGTACTTC
>TRBV2|NA|NA|TRBJ1-5
CANAPGISQPQHF
TGTGCCAACGCCCCGGGGATTTCTCAGCCCCAGCATTTT
>TRBV3-1/TRBV3-2|NA|TRBD2|TRBJ2-2
CASSLRSGGNTGELFF
TGTGCCAGCAGCCTCCGAAGCGGGGGGAACACCGGGGAGCTGTTTTTT
>TRBV7-3|NA|TRBD2|TRBJ2-1
CASSSGSLAGSDEQFF
TGTGCCAGCAGCTCAGGTTCCCTAGCGGGAAGCGATGAGCAGTTCTTC
>TRBV7-9|NA|TRBD2|TRBJ2-2
CASSLTSGGTGELFF
TGTGCCAGCAGCTTGACTAGCGGGGGGACCGGGGAGCTGTTTTTT
>TRBV7-6|few|NA|TRBJ2-7
CASSSETSLYEQYF
TGTGCCAGCAGCTCCGAGACTAGTCTCTACGAGCAGTACTTC
>TRBV20-1|few|NA|TRBJ1-1
CSGVMNTEAFF
TGCAGCGGGGTCATGAACACTGAAGCTTTCTTT
>TRBV27|NA|NA|TRBJ2-1
CASSPQGGLSSYNEQFF
TGTGCCAGCAGTCCCCAGGGGGGTCTGAGCTCCTACAATGAGCAGTTCTTC
>TRBV5-1|few|NA|TRBJ1-1
CASSLEGLSTEAFF
TGCGCCAGCAGCTTGGAGGGGCTCAGCACTGAAGCTTTCTTT
>TRBV5-6|once|TRBD1|TRBJ1-3
CASSPEGTGVNTIYF
TGTGCCAGCAGCCCAGAGGGGACAGGGGTAAACACCATATATTTT
>TRBV7-9|NA|TRBD2|TRBJ2-1
CASSSPGLVSNEQFF
TGTGCCAGCAGCTCCCCGGGACTAGTTTCGAATGAGCAGTTCTTC
>TRBV12-3/TRBV12-4|NA|TRBD1|TRBJ1-2
CASSFGTGVGYTF
TGTGCCAGCAGTTTCGGGACAGGGGTTGGCTACACCTTC
>TRBV30|NA|TRBD2|TRBJ2-1
CAWSLGTSGSEFF
TGTGCCTGGAGTTTAGGGACTAGCGGGAGTGAGTTCTTC
>TRBV27|NA|NA|TRBJ1-1
CASSEVWNTEAFF
TGTGCCAGCAGTGAGGTGTGGAACACTGAAGCTTTCTTT
>TRBV2|NA|NA|TRBJ1-2
CASKWVQGPYGYTF
TGTGCCAGCAAGTGGGTGCAGGGTCCTTATGGCTACACCTTC
>TRBV5-1|once|TRBD1|TRBJ2-5
CASSLGGQLPTQETQYF
TGCGCCAGCAGCTTGGGGGGACAGCTCCCCACCCAAGAGACCCAGTACTTC
>TRBV19|NA|TRBD1|TRBJ1-2
CASSTPGTVYGYTF
TGTGCCAGTAGTACCCCCGGGACAGTCTATGGCTACACCTTC
>TRBV7-9|NA|TRBD2|TRBJ2-1
CASSPGGSWDEQFF
TGTGCCAGCAGCCCGGGAGGCTCCTGGGATGAGCAGTTCTTC